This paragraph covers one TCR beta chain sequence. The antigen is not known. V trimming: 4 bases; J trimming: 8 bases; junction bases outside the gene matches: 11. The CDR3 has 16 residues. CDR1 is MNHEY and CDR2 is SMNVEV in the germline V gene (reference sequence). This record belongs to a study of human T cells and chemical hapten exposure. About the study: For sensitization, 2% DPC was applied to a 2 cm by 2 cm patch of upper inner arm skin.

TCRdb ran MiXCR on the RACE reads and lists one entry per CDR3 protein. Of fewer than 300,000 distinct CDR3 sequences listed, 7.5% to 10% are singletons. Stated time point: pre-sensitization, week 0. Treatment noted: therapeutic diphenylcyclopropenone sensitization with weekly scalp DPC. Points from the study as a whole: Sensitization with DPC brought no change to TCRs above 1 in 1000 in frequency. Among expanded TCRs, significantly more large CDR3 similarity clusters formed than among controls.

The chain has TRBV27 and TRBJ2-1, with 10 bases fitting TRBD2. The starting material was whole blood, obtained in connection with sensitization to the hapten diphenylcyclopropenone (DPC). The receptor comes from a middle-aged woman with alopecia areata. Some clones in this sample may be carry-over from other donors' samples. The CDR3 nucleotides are TGTGCCAGCAGTTCCTCCGGGACTAGCGCTTTGGATGAGCAGTTCTTC. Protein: CASSSSGTSALDEQFF.